This T cell receptor beta chain was sequenced in a study of blood T cell repertoires in COVID-19. A few counts support this clone. In the original processing: Reference gene primer amplification gave nucleated cell count estimates. Sequencing used immunoSEQ multiplex PCR; TCRdb keeps in-frame clones, though not all of them. D and trimming were read from the DNA, whereas the V and J calls and clone size are those reported in that table. The data show 70,000 to 90,000 clones, 86% seen once. What was sequenced was peripheral blood. The origin of this receptor is an older man with COVID-19, enrolled during active disease.

The CDR3 DNA reads TGTGCCAGCAGCCGACAGCTACCAACTAATGAAAAACTGTTTTTT. Protein sequence: CASSRQLPTNEKLFF. The rearrangement joins TRBV11-2 to TRBJ1-4; possible D gene TRBD1, 5 bases. The CDR3 has 15 residues. Trimming removed 5 bases from V and 0 bases from J, with 10 bases in between. In germline, CDR1 is SGHAT, CDR2 FQNNGV.